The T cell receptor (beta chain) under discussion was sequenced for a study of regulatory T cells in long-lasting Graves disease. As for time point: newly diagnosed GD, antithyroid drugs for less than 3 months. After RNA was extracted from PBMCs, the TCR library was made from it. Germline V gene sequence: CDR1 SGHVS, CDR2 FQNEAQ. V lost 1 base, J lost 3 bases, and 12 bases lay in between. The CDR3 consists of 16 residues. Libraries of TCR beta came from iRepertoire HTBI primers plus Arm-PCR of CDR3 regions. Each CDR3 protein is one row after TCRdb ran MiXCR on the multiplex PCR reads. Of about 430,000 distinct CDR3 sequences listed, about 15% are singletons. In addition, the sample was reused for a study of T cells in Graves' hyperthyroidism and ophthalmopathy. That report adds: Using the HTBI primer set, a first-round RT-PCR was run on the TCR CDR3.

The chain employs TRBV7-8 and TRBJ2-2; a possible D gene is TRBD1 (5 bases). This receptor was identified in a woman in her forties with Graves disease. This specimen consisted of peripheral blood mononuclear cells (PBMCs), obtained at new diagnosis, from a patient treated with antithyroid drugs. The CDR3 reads CASSLVQGWHTGELFF. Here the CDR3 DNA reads TGTGCCAGCAGCTTAGTCCAGGGTTGGCACACCGGGGAGCTGTTTTTT.